This is a list of T cell receptor beta chains from one sample in a study of cytomegalovirus exposure and HLA in healthy donors. The data were produced by immunoSEQ multiplex PCR, yet TCRdb's version contains in-frame clones alone and is incomplete. Here the sample spans 110,000 or so clones, over 60% being singletons. The sequencing sample was made of PBMCs. These TCRs come from a female donor in good health and CMV-seronegative. Both conserved end residues are part of each CDR3. A D gene is named only where the DNA matches it firmly. Clone sizes are given selectively: once, few, many, or a class where the clone is expanded.

j_call d_call cdr3_length v_call clone_size cdr3_nt cdr3_aa
TRBJ2-7 TRBD1 15 TRBV7-2 NA TGTGCCAGCAGCTTTCGAGGGACAGAAAACTACGAGCAGTACTTC CASSFRGTENYEQYF
TRBJ2-2 TRBD2 15 TRBV6-1 NA TGTGCCAGCAGCCAAATAGCGGGTCTCCACGGGGAGCTGTTTTTT CASSQIAGLHGELFF
TRBJ1-2 NA 15 TRBV7-6 NA TGTGCCAGCAGCTTGGACGAACAGGGAGACTATGGCTACACCTTC CASSLDEQGDYGYTF
TRBJ2-7 TRBD1 15 TRBV11-2 NA TGTGCCAGCAGCCGGCTCCCGGGACAGGGTTACGAGCAGTACTTC CASSRLPGQGYEQYF
TRBJ1-1 TRBD1 14 TRBV6-1 NA TGTGCCAGCACCCCAACAGGGGTGAACACTGAAGCTTTCTTT CASTPTGVNTEAFF
TRBJ1-1 NA 15 TRBV6-5 few TGTGCCAGCAGTCCTTCGAGGTTTATGAACACTGAAGCTTTCTTT CASSPSRFMNTEAFF
TRBJ2-5 TRBD2 13 TRBV5-1 NA TGCGCCAGCAGCACTACTAGCGGGGGGGATTTGTACTTC CASSTTSGGDLYF
TRBJ2-2 NA 15 TRBV30 NA TGTGCCTGGAGGTTAGCGGACAAGAACACCGGGGAGCTGTTTTTT CAWRLADKNTGELFF
TRBJ2-1 NA 11 TRBV29-1 NA TGCAGCGCCGACAGTTACAATGAGCAGTTCTTC CSADSYNEQFF
TRBJ1-1 TRBD1 15 TRBV27 few TGTGCCAGCAGTTCAAGACAGGGCGAAAACACTGAAGCTTTCTTT CASSSRQGENTEAFF
TRBJ2-5 NA 11 TRBV30 NA TGTGCCTGGAATAACCAAGAGACCCAGTACTTC CAWNNQETQYF
TRBJ2-3 NA 13 TRBV5-5 NA TGTGCCAGCAGCTTGGAAGCGGGAGATACGCAGTATTTT CASSLEAGDTQYF
TRBJ2-7 TRBD1 14 TRBV7-9 NA TGTTCCAGCAGTCCGGGACAGGAGACCTACGAGCAGTACTTC CSSSPGQETYEQYF
TRBJ2-5 TRBD2 15 TRBV6-5 NA TGTGCCAGCAGCCTCGGGGGGGGGCCCTATGAGACCCAGTACTTC CASSLGGGPYETQYF
TRBJ2-1 NA 14 TRBV6-5 NA TGTGCCAGCAGTCCCGGCCACGGGTACAATGAGCAGTTCTTC CASSPGHGYNEQFF
TRBJ2-7 NA 15 TRBV11-2 NA TGTGCCAGCACCGTAACGACAGGAAGCTCCTACGAGCAGTACTTC CASTVTTGSSYEQYF